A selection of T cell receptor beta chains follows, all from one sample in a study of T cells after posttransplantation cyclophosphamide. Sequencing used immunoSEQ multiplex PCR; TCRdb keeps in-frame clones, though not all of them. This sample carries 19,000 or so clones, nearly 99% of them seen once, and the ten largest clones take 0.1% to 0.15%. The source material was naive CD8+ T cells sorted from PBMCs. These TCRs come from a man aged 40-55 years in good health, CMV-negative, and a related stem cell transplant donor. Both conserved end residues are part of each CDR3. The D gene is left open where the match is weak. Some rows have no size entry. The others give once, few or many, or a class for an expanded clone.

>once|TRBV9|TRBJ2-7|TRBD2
TGTGCCAGCAGCCCCAGCGGGAGGGCCGACTTACAGCAGTACTTC
CASSPSGRADLQQYF
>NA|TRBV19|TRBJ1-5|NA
TGTGCCGGAAGTGGGGGGTTCAATCAGCCCCAGCATTTT
CAGSGGFNQPQHF
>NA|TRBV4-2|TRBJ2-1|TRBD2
TGTGCCAGCAGCCAAGATCGGGAGGTCTACAATGAGCAGTTCTTC
CASSQDREVYNEQFF
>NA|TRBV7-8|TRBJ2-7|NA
TGTGCCAGCAGCTCAGGGGGGTGGGGGCGACCAGACTACGAGCAGTACTTC
CASSSGGWGRPDYEQYF
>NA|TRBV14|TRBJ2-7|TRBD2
TGTGCCAGCAGCTCGGTAGCGGGGAGTCCCAACTACGAGCAGTACTTC
CASSSVAGSPNYEQYF
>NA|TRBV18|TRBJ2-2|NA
TGTGCCAGCTCTCCAGGGCCGAACACCGGGGAGCTGTTTTTT
CASSPGPNTGELFF
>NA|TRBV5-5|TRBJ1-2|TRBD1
TGTGCCAGCAGCTTACTAGGACAGGGGACCCTCGATGGCTACACCTTC
CASSLLGQGTLDGYTF
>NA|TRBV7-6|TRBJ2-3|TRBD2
TGTGCCAGCATCCCTCAAGCGGGAGTGGCAGATACGCAGTATTTT
CASIPQAGVADTQYF
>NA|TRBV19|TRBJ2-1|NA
TGTGCCACCCGGACTTCACCGTTATACAATGAGCAGTTCTTC
CATRTSPLYNEQFF
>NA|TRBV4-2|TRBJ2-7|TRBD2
TGTGCCAGCAGCCAAGAAGAACGGGAGGCCCCCGAGCAGTACTTC
CASSQEEREAPEQYF
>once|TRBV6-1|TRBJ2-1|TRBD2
TGTGCCAGCAGTGAATATAGCGGGAGCTCCTACAATGAGCAGTTCTTC
CASSEYSGSSYNEQFF
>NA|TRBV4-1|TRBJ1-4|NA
TGCGCCAGCAGCCGTCTCGAGGGAGTCGGTGAAAAACTGTTTTTT
CASSRLEGVGEKLFF
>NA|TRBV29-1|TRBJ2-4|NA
TGCAGCGTTGAAGGGGCTCAGGGGCAGGGTAGGGGAAACATTCAGTACTTC
CSVEGAQGQGRGNIQYF
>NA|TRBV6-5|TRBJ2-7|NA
TGTGCCAGCAGTCCCTCTGAGTTTACCTACGAGCAGTACTTC
CASSPSEFTYEQYF
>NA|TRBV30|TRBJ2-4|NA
TGTGCCTGGAGTGGGCCAGGGAGGGCCAAAAACATTCAGTACTTC
CAWSGPGRAKNIQYF
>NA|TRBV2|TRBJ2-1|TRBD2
TGTGCCAGCAGTCCGGCTAGCGGGAGACTTGAGCAGTTCTTC
CASSPASGRLEQFF
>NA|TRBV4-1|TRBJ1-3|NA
TGCGCCAGCAGCCAAGGAGTTATAAGCTCTGGAAACACCATATATTTT
CASSQGVISSGNTIYF
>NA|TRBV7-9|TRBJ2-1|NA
TGTGCCAGCAGCTTGAGCCACAATGAGCAGTTCTTC
CASSLSHNEQFF
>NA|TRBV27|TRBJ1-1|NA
TGTGCCAGCAGTCCTGGGGCGGTGAACACTGAAGCTTTCTTT
CASSPGAVNTEAFF
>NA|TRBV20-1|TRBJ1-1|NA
TGCAGAGCTTCAGGTGAAGCTTTCTTT
CRASGEAFF
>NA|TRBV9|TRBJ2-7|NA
TGTGCCAGCAGCAACCTCTACGAGCAGTACTTC
CASSNLYEQYF
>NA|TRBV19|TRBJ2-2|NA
TGTGCCAGTAGTATAGGGGGACTCGGGGAGCTGTTTTTT
CASSIGGLGELFF
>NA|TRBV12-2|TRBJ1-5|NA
TGTGCAAGTCGCTTAGGCCGACCGCTCGGGGGAGGCAATCAGCCCCAGCATTTT
CASRLGRPLGGGNQPQHF
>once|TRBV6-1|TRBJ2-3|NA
TGTGCCAGCAGTGAAGAGACAGCCACAGATACGCAGTATTTT
CASSEETATDTQYF
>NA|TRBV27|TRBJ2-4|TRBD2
TGTGCCAGCAGTTCACTCGGGAGGGCCGAAACTCAGTACTTC
CASSSLGRAETQYF
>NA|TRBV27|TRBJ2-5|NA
TGTGCCAGAAGTCCATATCTACCGGGTGGGGAGACCCAGTACTTC
CARSPYLPGGETQYF
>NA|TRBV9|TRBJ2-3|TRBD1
TGTGCCAGCAGCGTAGTAGGGACAGGGGTGACGACAGATACGCAGTATTTT
CASSVVGTGVTTDTQYF
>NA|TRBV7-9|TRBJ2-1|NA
TGTGCCAGCAGCCAGATACTAGTGAATGAGCAGTTCTTC
CASSQILVNEQFF
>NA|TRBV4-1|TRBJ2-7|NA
TGCGCCAGCAGCCAAGAAGGTCTCGACCCGGGAGTTTCCTACGAGCAGTACTTC
CASSQEGLDPGVSYEQYF
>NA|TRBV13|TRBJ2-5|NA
TGTGCCAGCAGCTTAGGCCTTGGGCCTGGAGAGACCCAGTACTTC
CASSLGLGPGETQYF
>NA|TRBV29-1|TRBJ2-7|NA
TGCAGCGTTGAAGGAGGCGGTTTGACCTACGAGCAGTACTTC
CSVEGGGLTYEQYF
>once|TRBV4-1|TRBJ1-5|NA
TGCGCCAGCAGCCAGGGGGCGGAGAGCAATCAGCCCCAGCATTTT
CASSQGAESNQPQHF
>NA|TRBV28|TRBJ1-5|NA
TGTGCCAGCAGTTTAATCGACAAGAATCAGCCCCAGCATTTT
CASSLIDKNQPQHF
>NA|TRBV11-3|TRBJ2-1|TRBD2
TGTGCCAGCAGCTTGGATAGCGGGAGCTCCTACAATGAGCAGTTCTTC
CASSLDSGSSYNEQFF
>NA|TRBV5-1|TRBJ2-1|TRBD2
TGCGCCAGCAGCAAGCTCATTATGTCTAGCGGGAGCTCCAATGAGCAGTTCTTC
CASSKLIMSSGSSNEQFF
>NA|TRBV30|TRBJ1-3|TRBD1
TGTGCCTGGAGTAGGGACAGGGTTTTAGCGGATGGAAACACCATATATTTT
CAWSRDRVLADGNTIYF
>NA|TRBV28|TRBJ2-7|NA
TGTGCCAGCAGTTTAGGACAAAAAGAGCAGTACTTC
CASSLGQKEQYF
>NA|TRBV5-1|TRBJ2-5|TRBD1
TGCGCCAGCAGCTGGACAGGACGATCAGAGACCCAGTACTTC
CASSWTGRSETQYF
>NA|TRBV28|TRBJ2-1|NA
TGTGCCAGCAGTTTTCCGGGACTGTCTCACAATGAGCAGTTCTTC
CASSFPGLSHNEQFF
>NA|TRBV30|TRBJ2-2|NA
TGTGCCTGGAGTCCGAGTGAAACCGGGGAGCTGTTTTTT
CAWSPSETGELFF
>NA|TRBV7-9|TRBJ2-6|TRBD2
TGTGCCAGCCGGGGGGGGGAAGGGGCCAACGTCCTGACTTTC
CASRGGEGANVLTF